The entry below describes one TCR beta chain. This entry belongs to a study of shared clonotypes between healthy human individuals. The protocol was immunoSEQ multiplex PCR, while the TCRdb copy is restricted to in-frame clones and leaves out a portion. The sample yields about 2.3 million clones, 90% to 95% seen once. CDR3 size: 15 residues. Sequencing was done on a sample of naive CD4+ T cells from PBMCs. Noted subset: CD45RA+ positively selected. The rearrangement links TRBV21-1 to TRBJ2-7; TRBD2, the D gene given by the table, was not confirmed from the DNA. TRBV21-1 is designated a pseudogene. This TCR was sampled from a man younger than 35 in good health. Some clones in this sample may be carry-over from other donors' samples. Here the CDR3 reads CASSKGRRLSYEQYF. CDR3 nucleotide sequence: TGTGCCAGCAGCAAAGGGCGGCGGCTCTCCTACGAGCAGTACTTC.